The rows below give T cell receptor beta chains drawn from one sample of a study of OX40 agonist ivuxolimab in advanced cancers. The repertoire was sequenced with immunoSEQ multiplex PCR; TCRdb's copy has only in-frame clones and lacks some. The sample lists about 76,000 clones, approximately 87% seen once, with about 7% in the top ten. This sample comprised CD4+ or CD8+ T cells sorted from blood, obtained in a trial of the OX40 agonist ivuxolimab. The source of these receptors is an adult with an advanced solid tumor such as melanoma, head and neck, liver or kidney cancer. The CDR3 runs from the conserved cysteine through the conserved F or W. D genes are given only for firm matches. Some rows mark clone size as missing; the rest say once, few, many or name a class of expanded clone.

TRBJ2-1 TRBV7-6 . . CASSSEANEPNEQFF TGTGCCAGCAGCTCCGAGGCCAATGAGCCCAATGAGCAGTTCTTC
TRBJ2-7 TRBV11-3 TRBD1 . CASSLAPDRAYEQYF TGTGCCAGCAGCTTAGCCCCCGACAGGGCCTACGAGCAGTACTTC
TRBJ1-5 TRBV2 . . CASSEGRGNQPQHF TGTGCCAGCAGTGAAGGGCGAGGGAATCAGCCCCAGCATTTT
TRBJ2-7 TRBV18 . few CASSPWGQGSEQYF TGTGCCAGCTCCCCCTGGGGGCAAGGTTCCGAGCAGTACTTC
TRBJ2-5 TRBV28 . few CASSFGETQYF TGTGCCAGCAGTTTCGGAGAGACCCAGTACTTC
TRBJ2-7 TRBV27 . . CASRSYLGRTYEQYF TGTGCCAGCAGATCTTATTTGGGCAGGACCTACGAGCAGTACTTC
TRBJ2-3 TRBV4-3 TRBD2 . CASSQGLAGGTDTQYF TGCGCCAGCAGCCAAGGACTAGCGGGGGGCACAGATACGCAGTATTTT
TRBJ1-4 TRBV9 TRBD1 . CASSVGRDSNEKLFF TGTGCCAGCAGCGTAGGCAGGGACAGTAATGAAAAACTGTTTTTT
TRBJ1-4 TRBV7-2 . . CASSLTQATNEKLFF TGTGCCAGCAGCTTAACACAGGCAACTAATGAAAAACTGTTTTTT
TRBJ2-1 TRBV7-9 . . CASSLMRGQYNEQFF TGTGCCAGCAGCTTAATGAGGGGCCAGTACAATGAGCAGTTCTTC
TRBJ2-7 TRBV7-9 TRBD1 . CASSLKDRGFIYEQYF TGTGCCAGCAGCTTGAAGGACAGGGGGTTCATTTACGAGCAGTACTTC
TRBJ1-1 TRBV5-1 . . CASSLGAERNTEAFF TGCGCCAGCAGCTTGGGAGCGGAGAGGAACACTGAAGCTTTCTTT
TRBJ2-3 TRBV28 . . CASSYSRGRSTDTQYF TGCGCCAGCAGTTATAGCCGAGGTCGTAGCACAGATACGCAGTATTTT
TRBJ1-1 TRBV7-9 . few CASRPRGTSNTEAFF TGTGCCAGCAGGCCACGGGGGACCTCAAACACTGAAGCTTTCTTT
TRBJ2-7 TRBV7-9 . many CATAQYSSGDYEQYF TGTGCCACCGCACAATACAGTTCGGGAGACTACGAGCAGTACTTC
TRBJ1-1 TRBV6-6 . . CASSYGVRYTEAFF TGTGCCAGCAGTTACGGGGTTAGGTACACTGAAGCTTTCTTT
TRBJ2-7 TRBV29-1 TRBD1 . CSVDPGTGDHEQYF TGCAGCGTTGACCCCGGGACAGGGGATCACGAGCAGTACTTC
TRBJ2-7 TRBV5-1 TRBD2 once CASSLVAGAIHEQYF TGCGCCAGCAGCTTGGTAGCGGGAGCCATCCACGAGCAGTACTTC
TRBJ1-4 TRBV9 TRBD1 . CASSMWTGRNEKLFF TGTGCCAGCAGCATGTGGACAGGGCGGAATGAAAAACTGTTTTTT
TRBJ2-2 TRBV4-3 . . CASSQAGRLDTGELFF TGCGCCAGCAGCCAAGCAGGGCGGTTGGACACCGGGGAGCTGTTTTTT
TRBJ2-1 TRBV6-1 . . CASSPRLSSYNEQFF TGTGCCAGCAGTCCCAGGCTTAGCTCCTACAATGAGCAGTTCTTC
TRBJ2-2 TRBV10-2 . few CASRGGQVVGELFF TGCGCCAGCAGGGGGGGGCAGGTTGTCGGGGAGCTGTTTTTT
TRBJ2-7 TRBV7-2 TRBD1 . CASRPNRDREYEQYF TGTGCCAGCAGGCCCAACCGGGACAGGGAATACGAGCAGTACTTC
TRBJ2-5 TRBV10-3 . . CAISESAGPPRTQYF TGTGCCATCAGTGAGTCGGCAGGGCCACCGAGGACCCAGTACTTC
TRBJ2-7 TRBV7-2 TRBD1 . CASSLGQGAYEQYF TGTGCCAGCAGCTTAGGACAGGGAGCCTACGAGCAGTACTTC
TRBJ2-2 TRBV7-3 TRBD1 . CASSATGGALSGELFF TGTGCCAGCAGCGCCACAGGGGGCGCGTTATCCGGGGAGCTGTTTTTT
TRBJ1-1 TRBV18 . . CASSPPKGESTEAFF TGTGCCAGCTCACCACCGAAGGGGGAAAGCACTGAAGCTTTCTTT
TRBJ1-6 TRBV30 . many CAWRDSASPLHF TGTGCCTGGAGGGACAGTGCTTCACCCCTCCACTTT
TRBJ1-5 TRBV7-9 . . CASSLGDQPQHF TGTGCCAGCAGCTTAGGGGATCAGCCCCAGCATTTT
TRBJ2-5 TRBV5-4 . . CASSLGLGATLKTQYF TGTGCCAGCAGCTTGGGATTAGGGGCCACTTTGAAGACCCAGTACTTC
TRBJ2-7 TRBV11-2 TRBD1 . CASSSAGQGYEQYF TGTGCCAGCAGCTCGGCAGGACAGGGCTACGAGCAGTACTTC
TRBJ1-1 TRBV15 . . CATSRAQGTEAFF TGTGCCACCAGCAGAGCCCAGGGCACTGAAGCTTTCTTT
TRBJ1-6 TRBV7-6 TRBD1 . CASSNPLGQNNSPLHF TGTGCCAGCAGCAACCCATTGGGACAGAATAATTCACCCCTCCACTTT
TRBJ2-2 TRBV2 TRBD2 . CASKSTSATGELFF TGTGCCAGCAAGTCAACTAGCGCGACCGGGGAGCTGTTTTTT
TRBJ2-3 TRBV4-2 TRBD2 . CASSPTSGRGSSTDTQYF TGTGCCAGCAGCCCGACTAGCGGGAGGGGCTCCAGCACAGATACGCAGTATTTT
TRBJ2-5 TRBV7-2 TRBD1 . CASSSGGLKYQETQYF TGTGCCAGCAGCTCAGGGGGCTTAAAGTATCAAGAGACCCAGTACTTC
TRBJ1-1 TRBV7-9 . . CASSSSGGPEAFF TGTGCCAGCAGCTCCTCCGGGGGGCCTGAAGCTTTCTTT
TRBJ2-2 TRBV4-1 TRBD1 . CASSRGQGYTGELFF TGCGCCAGCAGCCGAGGACAGGGTTACACCGGGGAGCTGTTTTTT
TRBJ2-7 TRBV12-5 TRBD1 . CASGTFTGGSDEQYF TGTGCTAGTGGTACCTTTACAGGGGGGTCTGACGAGCAGTACTTC
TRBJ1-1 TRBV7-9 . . CASSLAGGNTEAFF TGTGCCAGCAGCTTAGCCGGGGGGAACACTGAAGCTTTCTTT
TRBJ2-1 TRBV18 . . CASSPTSSYNEQFF TGTGCCAGCTCACCGACTAGCTCCTACAATGAGCAGTTCTTC
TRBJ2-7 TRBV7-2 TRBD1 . CASSLMGQGAYEQYF TGTGCCAGCAGTTTAATGGGACAGGGGGCTTACGAGCAGTACTTC
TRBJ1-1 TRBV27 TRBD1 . CASSFPGGNTEAFF TGTGCCAGCAGTTTCCCAGGGGGGAACACTGAAGCTTTCTTT
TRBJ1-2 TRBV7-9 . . CASSSQGSTNYGYTF TGTGCCAGCAGCTCCCAGGGATCCACTAACTATGGCTACACCTTC
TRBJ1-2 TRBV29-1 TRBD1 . CSAQTGGGYGYTF TGCAGCGCCCAGACAGGGGGCGGCTATGGCTACACCTTC
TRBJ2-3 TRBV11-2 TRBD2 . CASSSRLAGGTDTQYF TGTGCCAGCAGCAGCAGACTAGCGGGGGGCACAGATACGCAGTATTTT
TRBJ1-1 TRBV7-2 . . CASSSPARLNTEAFF TGTGCCAGCAGCTCACCCGCCAGGTTGAACACTGAAGCTTTCTTT
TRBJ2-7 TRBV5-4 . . CASSFGGTGNSYEQYF TGTGCCAGCAGCTTCGGGGGAACAGGGAATTCCTACGAGCAGTACTTC
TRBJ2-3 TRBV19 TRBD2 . CASSILAGVDTQYF TGTGCCAGTAGTATCCTAGCGGGAGTGGATACGCAGTATTTT
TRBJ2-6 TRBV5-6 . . CASSLWGSGANVLTF TGTGCCAGCAGCTTGTGGGGTTCTGGGGCCAACGTCCTGACTTTC
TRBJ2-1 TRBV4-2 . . CASSQDLASPYNEQFF TGTGCCAGCAGCCAAGATTTGGCTAGCCCCTACAATGAGCAGTTCTTC
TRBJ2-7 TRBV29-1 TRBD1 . CSVIAQGARYEQYF TGCAGCGTCATCGCACAGGGGGCGCGGTACGAGCAGTACTTC
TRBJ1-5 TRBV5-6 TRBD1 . CASSFGTEFNQPQHF TGTGCCAGCAGCTTCGGGACAGAGTTTAATCAGCCCCAGCATTTT
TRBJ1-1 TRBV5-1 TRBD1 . CASSFGQGGLNTEAFF TGCGCCAGCAGTTTTGGACAGGGGGGCTTGAACACTGAAGCTTTCTTT
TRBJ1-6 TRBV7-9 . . CASSTGQGGNSPLHF TGTGCCAGCAGCACTGGTCAGGGAGGCAATTCACCCCTCCACTTT
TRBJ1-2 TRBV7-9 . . CASSRGAQNYGYTF TGTGCCAGCAGCCGAGGGGCTCAGAACTATGGCTACACCTTC
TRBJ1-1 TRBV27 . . CASSLRGTSEAFF TGTGCCAGCAGTTTACGAGGGACGAGCGAAGCTTTCTTT
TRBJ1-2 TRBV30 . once CAWSEAAFYGYTF TGTGCCTGGAGTGAGGCAGCTTTCTATGGCTACACCTTC
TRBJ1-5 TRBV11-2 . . CASSRGGNQPQHF TGTGCCAGCAGCCGGGGGGGAAATCAGCCCCAGCATTTT